The rows below give T cell receptor beta chains drawn from one sample of a study of a mutant IDH1 vaccine in newly diagnosed glioma. Generated by immunoSEQ multiplex PCR, the TCRdb table keeps only in-frame clones and is missing some. The sample yields 56,000 or so clones, about three quarters seen once. Which antigens these TCRs recognize remains unknown. The sequencing here drew on PBMCs, taken from a glioma patient whose treatment included an IDH1 peptide vaccine. The receptor source for this set is a woman in her thirties or forties with glioma. Some clones in this sample may be carry-over from other donors' samples. CDR3s include the opening cysteine and the closing phenylalanine or tryptophan.

v_call,cdr3_aa
TRBV19,CASMGNYEQYF
TRBV7-2,CASRQKGQGLYGYTF
TRBV5-7,CASSLEAPSFTDTQYF
TRBV29-1,CSTGRTEAFF
TRBV11-2,CASSLLQEKLFF
TRBV11-2,CASSAGISGTGELFF
TRBV7-9,CASSPPGGQGGTEAFF
TRBV19,CASMPQGGEGSDTQYF
TRBV2,CASSGQGRGHEQFF
TRBV7-9,CASSLVGTNQETQYF
TRBV7-2,CASSLQGQGKGEQFF
TRBV5-1,CASSFRGVSTEAFF
TRBV10-3,CAISRGRGGSGNTIYF
TRBV25-1,CASLPGHRAGPLHF
TRBV7-9,CASSLGTGLFTHEQYF
TRBV30,CAWSIRQDTEAFF
TRBV7-9,CASSYGGADTEAFF
TRBV11-2,CASSYTTDTQYF